Each of the 8 T cell receptor beta chains below was sequenced from the same sample in a study of cytomegalovirus exposure and HLA in healthy donors. PCR used 60 Vbeta primers and 13 Jbeta primers. Libraries were prepared by immunoSEQ multiplex PCR; TCRdb keeps only in-frame clonotypes and omits some of them. The sample has some 250,000 clones; 82% are singletons. Sequencing was done on a sample of PBMCs. Every receptor here comes from a middle-aged woman in good health and CMV-seropositive.

The chain carries TRBV4-3 and TRBJ2-1, with 7 bases that match TRBD2. The germline V gene encodes CDR1 LGHNA and CDR2 YSLEER. The CDR3 consists of 14 residues. Trimming at V came to 1 base and at J to 6 bases, leaving 3 bases not matched to a gene. CDR3 protein: CASSQAGGSNEQFF. In DNA form, the CDR3 reads TGCGCCAGCAGCCAAGCGGGCGGGAGCAATGAGCAGTTCTTC.

J is TRBJ1-2 and V is TRBV5-8; TRBD1 is a possible D gene (5 bases). Trimming shortened V by 4 bases and J by 4 bases, and 11 bases separated the two germline ends. The CDR3 sequence is 13 residues long. Germline assignment: CDR1 SGHTS and CDR2 YDEGEE. As DNA, the CDR3 is TGTGCCAGCAGCCTGACGGGGGTCTATGGCTACACCTTC. Protein: CASSLTGVYGYTF. The variable domain in full, completed from reference TRBV5-8 and TRBJ1-2, reads EAGVTQSPTHLIKTRGQQATLRCSPISGHTSVYWYQQALGLGLQFLLWYDEGEERNRGNFPPRFSGRQFPNYSSELNVNALELEDSALYLCASSLTGVYGYTFGSGTRLTVV.

The rearrangement links TRBV2 to TRBJ1-6; a weak D match, TRBD1 (5 bases). CDR3 size: 14 residues. V lost 6 bases and J lost 8, with 14 bases in between. CDR1 is SNHLY, CDR2 FYNNEI, per germline. The CDR3 here is CASRGAGVYSPLHF. DNA of the CDR3: TGTGCCAGCAGAGGGGCAGGCGTTTATTCACCCCTCCACTTT. Based on the CDR3 plus reference TRBV2 and TRBJ1-6, the full variable domain is EPEVTQTPSHQVTQMGQEVILRCVPISNHLYFYWYRQILGQKVEFLVSFYNNEISEKSEIFDDQFSVERPDGSNFTLKIRSTKLEDSAMYFCASRGAGVYSPLHFGNGTRLTVT.

The chain employs TRBV29-1 and TRBJ2-7, with D possibly being TRBD2 (5 bases). CDR3 length: 11 residues. Per germline, CDR1 SQVTM and CDR2 ANQGSEA. Trimming took off 3 bases at V and 4 bases at J, with 7 bases between the two ends. As DNA, the CDR3 is TGCAGCGTTGAGGGAGCTTACGAGCAGTACTTC. Amino acids: CSVEGAYEQYF.

The V and J genes are TRBV27 and TRBJ2-5; 12 bases are a match to TRBD1. V was pared by 5 bases and J by 4 bases, with 5 bases of the junction left unmatched. CDR1 MNHEY and CDR2 SMNVEV come from the germline V gene (reference sequence). The CDR3 runs 15 residues. The CDR3 DNA reads TGTGCCAGCAGTGGGGACAGGGGGCTGGGAGAGACCCAGTACTTC. This encodes CASSGDRGLGETQYF.

This chain joins TRBV30 and TRBJ1-2; D might be TRBD1 (5 bases). CDR1 GTSNPN and CDR2 SVGIG come from the germline V gene (reference sequence). The CDR3 spans 13 residues. V was cut by 0 bases and J by 5 bases, with 10 bases left in between. CDR3 region: CAWSVQTVYGYTF. In DNA, the CDR3 is TGTGCCTGGAGTGTACAGACAGTATATGGCTACACCTTC.

V usage is TRBV2 and J usage is TRBJ2-6; D is ambiguous. The CDR3 extends over 17 amino acids. V dropped 6 bases and J dropped 0 bases, with 15 bases sitting between them. From germline, CDR1 is SNHLY and CDR2 FYNNEI. CDR3 coding DNA: TGTGCCAGCAGGTCCTCCTTACTAAGCTCTGGGGCCAACGTCCTGACTTTC. It codes for CASRSSLLSSGANVLTF.

The CDR3 bases are TGTGCTAGTGCCGGGGATGTCGGCACTAGGAACACTGAAGCTTTCTTT. This encodes CASAGDVGTRNTEAFF. The chain carries TRBV12-5 and TRBJ1-1; D remains ambiguous. The CDR3 runs to 16 residues. With 7 bases removed from V and 1 base from J, the gap between germline ends came to 19 bases. Per the germline V gene, CDR1 is LGHNT and CDR2 is FRNRAP.